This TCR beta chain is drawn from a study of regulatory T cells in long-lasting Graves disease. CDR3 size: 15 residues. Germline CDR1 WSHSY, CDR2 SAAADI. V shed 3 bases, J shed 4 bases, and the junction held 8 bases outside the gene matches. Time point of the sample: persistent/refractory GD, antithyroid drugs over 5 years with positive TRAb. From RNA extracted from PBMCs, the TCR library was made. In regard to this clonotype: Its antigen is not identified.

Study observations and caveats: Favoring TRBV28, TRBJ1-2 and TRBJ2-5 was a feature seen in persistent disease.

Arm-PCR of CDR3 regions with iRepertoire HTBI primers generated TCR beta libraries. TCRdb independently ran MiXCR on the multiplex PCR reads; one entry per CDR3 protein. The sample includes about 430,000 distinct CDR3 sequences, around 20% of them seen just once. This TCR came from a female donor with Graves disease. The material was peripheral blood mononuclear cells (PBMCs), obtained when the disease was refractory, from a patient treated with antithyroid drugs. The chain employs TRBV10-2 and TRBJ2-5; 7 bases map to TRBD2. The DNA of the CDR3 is TGCGCCAGCAGTGAAAGCAGCGGGACTGGAGAGACCCAGTACTTC. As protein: CASSESSGTGETQYF.